The clone carrying this TCR beta chain was seen only once. This CDR3 is 12 amino acids long. The V and J ends lost 5 bases and 10 bases respectively, with 14 bases between them. CDR1 is SEHNR, CDR2 FQNEAQ, per germline (reference sequence). Per the original methods: Estimated nucleated cell counts came from reference gene primer amplification. Profiled with immunoSEQ multiplex PCR; TCRdb holds only in-frame clones, not every one. V and J calls and clone size come straight from that table; D and trimming were deduced from the DNA. The sample shows about 230,000 clones, around 84% of them seen only once. The sample belongs to a study of blood T cell repertoires in COVID-19. Study overall: Sites in the United States, Italy and Spain provided acute and convalescent COVID-19 samples. PBMCs, B-cell-depleted T cells, or T cells provided the cDNA or gDNA that made up the material.

The sequencing input was peripheral blood. The chain uses TRBV7-9 and TRBJ1-1, with D maybe TRBD1 (6 bases). This receptor was identified in a middle-aged man who had recovered from COVID-19. CDR3 in amino acids: CASSLIQGRAFF. The CDR3 DNA reads TGTGCCAGCAGCCTCATACAGGGAAGAGCTTTCTTT.